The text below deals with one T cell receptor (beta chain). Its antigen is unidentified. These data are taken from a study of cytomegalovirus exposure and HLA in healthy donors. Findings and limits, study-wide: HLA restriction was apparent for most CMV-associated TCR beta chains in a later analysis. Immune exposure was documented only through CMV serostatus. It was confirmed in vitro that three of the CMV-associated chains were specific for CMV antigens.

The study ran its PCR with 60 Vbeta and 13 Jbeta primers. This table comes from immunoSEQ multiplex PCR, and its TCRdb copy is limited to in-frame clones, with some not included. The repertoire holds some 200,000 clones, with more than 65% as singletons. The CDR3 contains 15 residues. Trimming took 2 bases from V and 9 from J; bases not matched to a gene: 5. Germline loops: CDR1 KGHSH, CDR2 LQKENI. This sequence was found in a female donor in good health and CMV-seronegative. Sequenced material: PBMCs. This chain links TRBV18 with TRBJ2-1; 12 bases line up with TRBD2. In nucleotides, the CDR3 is TGTGCCAGCTCACCAGGACTAGCGGGATTAAGTGAGCAGTTCTTC. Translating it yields CASSPGLAGLSEQFF.